This T cell receptor beta chain was profiled in a study of blood T cells in healthy people across ages. General observations from the study: Bulk PBMC profiling left naive and antigen-experienced comparisons inconclusive.

Individuals who donated were healthy Caucasians from Russia aged roughly 6 to 100. The CDR3 is 12 amino acids. Trimming left V 3 bases short and J 8 bases short, with 13 bases between. Germline assignment: CDR1 DFQATT and CDR2 SNEGSKA (reference sequence). This clonotype was detected only a few times. Its antigen is as yet unknown. The second PCR ran about 6 to 11 cycles with a sample-barcoded 5' primer and J-beta primers. Via MiXCR, TCRdb re-called the 5' RACE reads, giving one row per CDR3 protein. The data contain 760,000 or so distinct CDR3 sequences, 20% to 30% of them seen just once; the ten biggest clones take up around 9.2%. This sample also belongs to another study, concerning T cells of mothers and their children.

This receptor was identified in a boy between 10 and 17 years old in good health. The material sequenced was blood. The rearrangement uses TRBV20-1 and TRBJ1-2, with unresolved D. CDR3 amino acids: CSASILSNGYTF. The CDR3 DNA reads TGCAGTGCTAGTATATTGTCTAACGGCTACACCTTC.